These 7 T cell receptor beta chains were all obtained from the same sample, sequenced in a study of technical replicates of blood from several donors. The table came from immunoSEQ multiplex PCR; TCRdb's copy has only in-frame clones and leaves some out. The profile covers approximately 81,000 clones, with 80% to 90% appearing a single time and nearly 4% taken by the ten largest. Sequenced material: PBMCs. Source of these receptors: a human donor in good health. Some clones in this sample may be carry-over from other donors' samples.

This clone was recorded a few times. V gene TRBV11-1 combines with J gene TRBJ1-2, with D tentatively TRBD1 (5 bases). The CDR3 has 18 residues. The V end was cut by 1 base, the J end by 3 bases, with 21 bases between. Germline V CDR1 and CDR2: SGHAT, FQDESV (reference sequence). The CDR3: CASSLGLGRPSPDYGYTF. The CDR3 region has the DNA TGTGCCAGCAGCTTAGGTTTGGGGCGTCCGTCCCCTGACTATGGCTACACCTTC.

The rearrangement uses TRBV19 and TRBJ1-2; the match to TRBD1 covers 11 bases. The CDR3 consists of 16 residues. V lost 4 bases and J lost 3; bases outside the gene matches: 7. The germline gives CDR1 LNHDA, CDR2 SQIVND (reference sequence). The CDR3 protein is CASSTGGQGAHYGYTF. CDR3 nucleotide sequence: TGTGCCAGTAGTACGGGCGGACAGGGGGCGCACTATGGCTACACCTTC.

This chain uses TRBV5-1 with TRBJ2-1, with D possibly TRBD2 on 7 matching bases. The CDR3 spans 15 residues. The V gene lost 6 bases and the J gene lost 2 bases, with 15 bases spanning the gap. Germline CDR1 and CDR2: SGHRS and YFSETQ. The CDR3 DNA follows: TGCGCCAGCAAATTGGGGGGGGCCGCCTACAATGAGCAGTTCTTC. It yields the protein CASKLGGAAYNEQFF. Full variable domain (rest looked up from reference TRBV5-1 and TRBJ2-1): KAGVTQTPRYLIKTRGQQVTLSCSPISGHRSVSWYQQTPGQGLQFLFEYFSETQRNKGNFPGRFSGRQFSNSRSEMNVSTLELGDSALYLCASKLGGAAYNEQFFGPGTRLTVL.

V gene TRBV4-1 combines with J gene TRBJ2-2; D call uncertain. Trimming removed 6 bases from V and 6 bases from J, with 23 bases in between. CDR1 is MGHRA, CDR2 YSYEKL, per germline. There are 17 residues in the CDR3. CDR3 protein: CASRRRAEITPSGELFF. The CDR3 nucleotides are TGCGCCAGCAGAAGACGTGCGGAAATCACACCGTCCGGGGAGCTGTTTTTT.

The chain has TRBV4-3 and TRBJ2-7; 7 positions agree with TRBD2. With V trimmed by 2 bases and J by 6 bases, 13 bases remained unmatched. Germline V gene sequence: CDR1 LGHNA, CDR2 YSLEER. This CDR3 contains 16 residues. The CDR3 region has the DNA TGCGCCAGCAGCCAATCTATTGGGGGGGGTTGGGGCGAGCAGTACTTC. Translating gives CASSQSIGGGWGEQYF.

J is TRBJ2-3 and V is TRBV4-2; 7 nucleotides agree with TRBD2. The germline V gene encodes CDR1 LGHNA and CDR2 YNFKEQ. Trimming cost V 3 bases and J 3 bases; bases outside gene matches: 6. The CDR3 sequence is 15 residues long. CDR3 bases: TGTGCCAGCAGCCAGTACCGGGAGGAGACAGATACGCAGTATTTT. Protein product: CASSQYREETDTQYF.

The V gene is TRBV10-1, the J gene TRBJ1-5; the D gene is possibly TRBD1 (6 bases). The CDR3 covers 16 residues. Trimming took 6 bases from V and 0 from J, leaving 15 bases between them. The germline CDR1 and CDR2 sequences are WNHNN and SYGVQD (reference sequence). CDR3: CASSAGTPYSNQPQHF. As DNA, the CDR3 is TGCGCCAGCAGCGCCGGGACACCCTATAGCAATCAGCCCCAGCATTTT.